Sequencing of this TCR beta chain was carried out in a study of graft-versus-host responses after intestinal transplantation (dated by TCRdb to the early 2020s). At the level of the whole study: Multivisceral, liver-intestinal, or isolated intestinal transplants were received by the recipients. Bulk TCR-beta CDR3 sequencing was used to track graft-versus-host and host-versus-graft alloreactive T cell clones in the graft, circulation and bone marrow after intestinal transplantation. To identify alloreactive clones, pre-transplant mixed lymphocyte reaction products were sequenced and then compared with unstimulated pre-transplant donor and recipient T cells. All recipients received anti-thymocyte globulin induction followed by maintenance tacrolimus and steroids for approximately 3 years. Rather than being sequenced by the commercial service, samples from three later patients were sequenced in-house on an Illumina MiSeq and processed with MiXCR. A peak of at least 4% donor T cells among recipient peripheral blood mononuclear cells was the definition used for donor T cell macrochimerism. The cohort enrolled about two dozen intestinal transplant recipients, one of whom was a retransplant, and a few patients without pretransplant specimens were excluded.

There are 14 amino acids in the CDR3, from cysteine to phenylalanine inclusive. Only the CDR3 portion is preserved as DNA: 42 bases, with reading frame beginning at the first base. Via the germline V gene, CDR1 is LGHNA and CDR2 YSLEER. Summary of the overall study and its limitations: Early after transplant, peak levels of circulating GvH clones were associated with declines in HvG clones. High GvH to HvG T cell clonal ratios were observed in the allografts of patients with donor T cell macrochimerism. The relatively low number and heterogeneity of intestinal transplant patients limited the conclusions. GvH clones were detected in recipient bone marrow, and some appeared earlier in ileal mucosa or blood, consistent with an intestinal mucosal origin.

The time point label corresponds to: cells obtained before transplantation from donor or recipient. CD3+CD4+ and CD3+CD8+ populations were FACS-sorted from unstimulated pre-transplant donor and recipient cells taken from spleen or lymph nodes. Remarks on this clone: What antigen it recognizes has not been identified. No base-level quality is on record; no much larger clone is a single base apart.

Library construction relied on the immunoSEQ multiplex PCR assay. In most patients, genomic DNA was isolated using the Qiagen DNeasy Blood and Tissue Kit and sent frozen to Adaptive Biotechnologies for TCR sequencing. High-throughput TCR-beta CDR3 sequencing of genomic DNA from most patients was performed by Adaptive Biotechnologies. Turning to the authors' computational methods: TCR sequencing data for over 15 patients were retrieved from Adaptive's ImmunoSEQ software; a few other patients were processed with MiXCR and VDJtools. CD4 versus CD8 sorting errors were corrected by removing sequences found in both subsets at a frequency ratio below 5:1. Because the origin of CDR3 nucleotide sequences shared between donor and recipient could not be assigned, those sequences were removed. At least 2-fold expansion over unstimulated cells and a minimum CFSE-low frequency of 0.002% (template counts) or 0.001% (read counts) were required for clones to be classified as alloreactive. Clones were considered mappable if detected in sequenced pre-transplant spleen, lymph node, or MLR CFSE-low populations of the donor or recipient. Cumulative frequency of alloreactive clones was calculated as a percentage of all sequences weighted by copy number. The clones in this table, taken by TCRdb from immuneACCESS, are in-frame only. Not every clone is retained; where verified, under half of the shortfall comes from an unresolved V gene, and the cause of the rest is unknown. The DNA was the basis for D and trimming; V, J and clone size are from that table. The sample has some 90,000 clones on record, about 90% of them singletons. The ten top clones hold roughly 0.37% of the sample.

The chain employs TRBV4-3 and TRBJ2-5; a tentative D call is TRBD2 (6 bases match). The last part of the DNA fits TRBJ2-7 better; the J call may be wrong. This receptor was identified in a human donor who was the organ donor for an intestinal transplant. The sample consisted of unstimulated CD8+ T cells sorted from spleen or lymph node cells, taken before transplant. For the CDR3, the sequence is CASSPGTGVYEQYF. The DNA sequence follows: TGCGCCAGCAGCCCCGGGACGGGAGTCTACGAGCAGTACTTC.